Shown below are 27 T cell receptor beta chains from a single sample sequenced in a study of graft-versus-host responses after intestinal transplantation. No antigen has been assigned to these receptors. The protocol was immunoSEQ multiplex PCR, while the TCRdb copy is restricted to in-frame clones and leaves out a portion. The table lists tens of thousands of clones, around 83% of them singletons. This sample comprised unstimulated CD8+ T cells sorted from spleen or lymph node cells, obtained before intestinal transplant. Every receptor here comes from a human donor who received an intestinal transplant.

This rearrangement joins TRBV11-2 to TRBJ2-3; a weak D match, TRBD2 (5 bases). The germline V gene encodes CDR1 SGHAT and CDR2 FQNNGV. The ends were cut back, 5 bases at V and 6 bases at J, with 12 bases in the middle. The CDR3 loop spans 13 amino acids. In DNA, the CDR3 is TGTGCCAGCAGCCACCTAGGAGGCGATACGCAGTATTTT. It specifies CASSHLGGDTQYF. The variable domain in full, completed from reference TRBV11-2 and TRBJ2-3, reads EAGVAQSPRYKIIEKRQSVAFWCNPISGHATLYWYQQILGQGPKLLIQFQNNGVVDDSQLPKDRFSAERLKGVDSTLKIQPAKLEDSAVYLCASSHLGGDTQYFGPGTRLTVL.

The rearrangement links TRBV28 to TRBJ1-6, with D unclear. Germline CDR1 and CDR2: MDHEN and SYDVKM. V lost 6 bases, J lost 0 bases, and 15 bases lay in between. The CDR3 is 17 amino acids. CDR3 DNA: TGTGCCAGCAGGACCCCAAAGAGCAGCTCCTATAATTCACCCCTCCACTTT. Protein sequence: CASRTPKSSSYNSPLHF.

The V gene is TRBV9, the J gene TRBJ2-3, with 9 nucleotides matching TRBD1. CDR3 length equals 15 residues. From germline, CDR1 is SGDLS and CDR2 YYNGEE. V shed 4 bases and J 1 base; nucleotides not matched to a gene: 4. CDR3 nucleotide sequence: TGTGCCAGCAGCCCACAGGGGGCGGGCACAGATACGCAGTATTTT. Amino acid sequence: CASSPQGAGTDTQYF. The variable domain in full, with the rest retrieved from reference TRBV9 and TRBJ2-3, is DSGVTQTPKHLITATGQRVTLRCSPRSGDLSVYWYQQSLDQGLQFLIQYYNGEERAKGNILERFSAQQFPDLHSELNLSSLELGDSALYFCASSPQGAGTDTQYFGPGTRLTVL.

This clone turned up a few times. Possible read error: a much larger clone is one base away. The rearrangement joins TRBV6-5 to TRBJ1-2; maybe TRBD1 (6 bases). CDR3 size: 11 residues. Germline values: CDR1 MNHEY, CDR2 SVGAGI. Trimming left V 7 bases short and J 7 bases short, with 10 bases between. The CDR3 nucleotides read TGTGCCAGCAAAGAGGGGGGTGGCTACACCTTC. Protein sequence: CASKEGGGYTF.

The J gene is TRBJ2-3, the V gene TRBV4-1; 9 nucleotides align to TRBD2. The trim removed 4 bases at V and 2 bases at J, leaving 10 bases unmatched. Germline CDR1 is MGHRA and CDR2 is YSYEKL. The CDR3 extends over 17 amino acids. The CDR3 protein is CASSPHEGTSITDTQYF. CDR3 sequence (DNA): TGCGCCAGCAGCCCTCATGAGGGGACTAGCATCACAGATACGCAGTATTTT.

The chain combines TRBV27 with TRBJ1-2, with no clear D. In germline, CDR1 is MNHEY, CDR2 SMNVEV (reference sequence). The CDR3 has 15 amino acids. V was cut by 1 base and J by 0 bases, with 9 bases left in between. In DNA, the CDR3 is TGTGCCAGCAGTTTATGGGAACCCTCTAACTATGGCTACACCTTC. Protein: CASSLWEPSNYGYTF.

V gene TRBV5-1 combines with J gene TRBJ2-1, with 7 bases that match TRBD1. Unmatched junction bases numbered 3, after V lost 4 bases and J lost 5 bases. The CDR3 has 13 amino acids. Germline CDR1 is SGHRS and CDR2 is YFSETQ. CDR3 loop: CASSPGGHNEQFF. In nucleotides, the CDR3 is TGCGCCAGCAGCCCAGGGGGTCACAATGAGCAGTTCTTC.

This clone is a singleton in its sample. The V call is TRBV9, the J call TRBJ2-1; 9 nucleotides line up with TRBD2. The CDR3 totals 15 residues. CDR1 and CDR2 from the germline V gene are SGDLS and YYNGEE. V trimming: 0 bases; J trimming: 5 bases; junction bases outside the gene matches: 3. As DNA, the CDR3 is TGTGCCAGCAGCGTAGAGACTAGCGGACACAATGAGCAGTTCTTC. It encodes CASSVETSGHNEQFF.

In nucleotides, the CDR3 is TGTGCCAGCTCACCAAGGCTATTGGGAGTCCTAAACAATCAGCCCCAGCATTTT. It is translated as CASSPRLLGVLNNQPQHF. This chain joins TRBV18 and TRBJ1-5; D gene ambiguous. The CDR3 spans 18 residues. Germline V gene data show CDR1 as KGHSH and CDR2 as LQKENI. Trimming removed 2 bases at V and 3 bases at J, with 20 bases between.

The genes are TRBV9 and TRBJ2-1; D ambiguous. Trimming took 0 bases from V and 1 from J, leaving 8 bases between them. The CDR3 contains 15 residues. Looked up from germline, CDR1 is SGDLS and CDR2 is YYNGEE. The CDR3 is CASSVATSSYNEQFF. In nucleotides, the CDR3 is TGTGCCAGCAGCGTAGCTACGAGTTCCTACAATGAGCAGTTCTTC.

The rearrangement uses TRBV9 and TRBJ2-1; 10 nucleotides match TRBD2. CDR1 is SGDLS, CDR2 YYNGEE, per germline. Trimming cost V 2 bases and J 7 bases; bases outside gene matches: 6. The CDR3 totals 15 residues. CDR3 loop: CASSVVAGGGNEQFF. The CDR3 nucleotides read TGTGCCAGCAGCGTGGTAGCGGGAGGAGGGAATGAGCAGTTCTTC.

The chain joins TRBV7-9 to TRBJ1-5, with D perhaps TRBD1 (5 bases). From germline, CDR1 is SEHNR and CDR2 FQNEAQ (reference sequence). V was clipped by 1 base and J by 7 bases, with 5 bases between them. The CDR3 runs 12 residues. The CDR3 DNA is TGTGCCAGCAGCTTAGAGGGGCAGCCCCAGCATTTT. Its translation: CASSLEGQPQHF.

The V and J genes are TRBV28 and TRBJ2-5; TRBD2 aligns across 9 bases. V lost 1 base, J lost 5 bases, and 8 bases stayed unmatched. Germline V CDR1 and CDR2: MDHEN, SYDVKM. The CDR3 is 16 amino acids. In DNA, the CDR3 is TGTGCCAGCAGTTTATCGGCGGGAGGGCCCGATGAGACCCAGTACTTC. It translates to CASSLSAGGPDETQYF.

The genes are TRBV28 and TRBJ2-2; 8 bases map to TRBD2. The CDR3 is made up of 13 amino acids. The J segment lost 8 bases and the V segment lost 2 bases, leaving 1 base of the junction unmatched. The germline V gene has CDR1 MDHEN and CDR2 SYDVKM. The CDR3: CASSLAGGGELFF. CDR3 nucleotides: TGTGCCAGCAGTTTAGCGGGAGGAGGGGAGCTGTTTTTT.

The V gene is TRBV5-1, the J gene TRBJ1-2; 8 bases align to TRBD1. The CDR3 loop spans 17 amino acids. The germline gives CDR1 SGHRS, CDR2 YFSETQ. The J segment lost 0 bases and the V segment lost 0 bases, leaving 7 bases of the junction unmatched. The CDR3 DNA sequence: TGCGCCAGCAGCTTGGGCAGGGGGCCACTCACTAACTATGGCTACACCTTC. Encoded protein: CASSLGRGPLTNYGYTF. Looking up the rest from reference TRBV5-1 and TRBJ1-2 gives the full variable domain: KAGVTQTPRYLIKTRGQQVTLSCSPISGHRSVSWYQQTPGQGLQFLFEYFSETQRNKGNFPGRFSGRQFSNSRSEMNVSTLELGDSALYLCASSLGRGPLTNYGYTFGSGTRLTVV.

J is TRBJ2-7 and V is TRBV19; no clear D. The CDR3 totals 14 residues. CDR1 and CDR2 (germline): LNHDA, SQIVND (reference sequence). Trimming took 3 bases from V and 5 from J, leaving 14 bases between them. The CDR3 DNA sequence: TGTGCCAGTAGTATCTCTATCTCCGAGGACGAGCAGTACTTC. Translated, it gives CASSISISEDEQYF.

This rearrangement joins TRBV5-4 to TRBJ1-1; no clear D gene. This CDR3 has 16 residues. Germline V CDR1 and CDR2: SGHNT, YYREEE (reference sequence). V was clipped by 4 bases and J by 3 bases, with 19 bases between them. As DNA, the CDR3 is TGTGCCAGCAGCCCGGGCGGAATGTGGGAGGACACTGAAGCTTTCTTT. Translation gives CASSPGGMWEDTEAFF.

The J gene is TRBJ2-1, the V gene TRBV29-1; tentative D call: TRBD2 (5 bases). Between the trimmed V and J ends, which lost 6 bases and 9 bases, there was a span of 21 bases. This CDR3 comprises 14 residues. Germline-derived CDR1 and CDR2 are SQVTM and ANQGSEA. For the CDR3, the DNA is TGCAGCGTCCCTGTAGGACTGGACTTCGTTGAGCAGTTCTTC. It yields the protein CSVPVGLDFVEQFF.

This clone was seen a single time. V and J are TRBV13 and TRBJ1-4; weak D call: TRBD1 (6 bases). Germline-derived CDR1 and CDR2 are PRHDT and FYEKMQ (reference sequence). The CDR3 loop spans 15 amino acids. V lost 5 bases and J 0 bases, leaving 10 bases between the germline ends. The CDR3 bases are TGTGCCAGCAGCCACAGGGTTACAACTAATGAAAAACTGTTTTTT. Translated, it gives CASSHRVTTNEKLFF.

The rearrangement links TRBV5-8 to TRBJ2-2; D gene unclear. Trimming took off 2 bases at V and 6 bases at J, with 5 bases between the two ends. CDR1 is SGHTS, CDR2 YDEGEE, per germline. The CDR3 length is 12 residues. CDR3 loop: CASSFYAGELFF. DNA for the CDR3: TGTGCCAGCAGCTTTTATGCCGGGGAGCTGTTTTTT.

The rearrangement joins TRBV2 to TRBJ2-3; 7 positions match TRBD1. Germline V CDR1 and CDR2: SNHLY, FYNNEI. J was trimmed by 0 bases and V by 11 bases; bases with no gene match: 8. This CDR3 comprises 14 residues. The CDR3 coding sequence is TGTGCCGCCCGACAGGGACAAAGCACAGATACGCAGTATTTT. It is translated as CAARQGQSTDTQYF.

The chain uses TRBV5-1 and TRBJ2-1; D possibly matches TRBD1 or TRBD2 (5 bases each). From germline, CDR1 is SGHRS and CDR2 YFSETQ. This CDR3 region has 15 residues. V was pared by 3 bases and J by 6 bases, with 16 bases between. CDR3 region: CASSSSGGGFNEQFF. The CDR3 DNA follows: TGCGCCAGCAGCTCGTCTGGTGGGGGATTCAATGAGCAGTTCTTC.

CDR3 sequence: CASSIWGSRGGNEQFF. The CDR3 nucleotides read TGTGCCAGTAGTATCTGGGGTTCTAGAGGGGGCAATGAGCAGTTCTTC. The chain has TRBV19 and TRBJ2-1; the D gene is possibly TRBD1 (6 bases). V was clipped by 3 bases and J by 6 bases, with 18 bases between them. CDR1 and CDR2 (germline): LNHDA, SQIVND (reference sequence). The CDR3 runs to 16 residues.

The chain carries TRBV27 and TRBJ1-5; D unclear. This CDR3 is 14 amino acids long. CDR1 and CDR2 (germline): MNHEY, SMNVEV (reference sequence). Trimming removed 6 bases at V and 1 base at J, with 10 bases between. The CDR3 nucleotides read TGTGCCAGCAGCACCTTATCCAGCAATCAGCCCCAGCATTTT. Protein product: CASSTLSSNQPQHF.

J is TRBJ2-1 and V is TRBV29-1, with TRBD2 matching 7 bases. The V segment lost 8 bases and the J segment 8 bases; nucleotides outside the gene matches: 12. The CDR3 runs to 13 residues. Germline CDR1 SQVTM, CDR2 ANQGSEA. CDR3 loop: CSSWGGHHDEQFF. The DNA for the CDR3 is TGCAGCTCCTGGGGGGGTCACCACGATGAGCAGTTCTTC.

J is TRBJ2-5 and V is TRBV30; 11 bases agree with TRBD2. V was clipped by 1 base and J by 9 bases; unmatched bases: 4. Germline lookup yields CDR1 GTSNPN and CDR2 SVGIG (reference sequence). CDR3 length: 13 residues. Written as DNA, the CDR3 is TGTGCCTGGAGTGAACTAGCGGGAGCCGCCCAGTACTTC. Translating it yields CAWSELAGAAQYF.

The chain uses TRBV7-3 and TRBJ2-1, with D perhaps matching TRBD1 or TRBD2 (5 bases each). This CDR3 is built from 17 residues. V was clipped by 1 base and J by 4 bases, with 17 bases between them. Germline CDR1 is SGHTA and CDR2 is FQGTGA. CDR3: CASSLIEGNRGYNEQFF. DNA of the CDR3: TGTGCCAGCAGCTTAATAGAGGGTAATAGGGGTTACAATGAGCAGTTCTTC.